Following are 32 T cell receptor beta chains from one sample sequenced in a study of Graves' ophthalmopathy and Graves' hyperthyroidism. Using RNA transcripts, the TCR beta CDR3 regions were amplified. The first round was an RT-PCR with HTBI primers, and the second round was a multiplex PCR. TCRdb re-called the multiplex PCR reads with MiXCR, one entry per CDR3 protein. The profile shows about 14,000 distinct CDR3 sequences, approximately 49% of them singletons. Material for sequencing was peripheral blood. Source of these receptors: a woman in her thirties with Graves' ophthalmopathy.

The chain carries TRBV7-9 and TRBJ2-5, with unresolved D. The CDR3 is made up of 16 amino acids. V was shortened by 5 bases and J by 1 base, with 17 bases between the two germline ends. Germline CDR1 is SEHNR and CDR2 is FQNEAQ (reference sequence). The CDR3 DNA is TGTGCCAGCAGCGTAAAATTTGTCGGTAGCCAAGAGACCCAGTACTTC. It specifies CASSVKFVGSQETQYF.

The count of this clonotype is one. The CDR3 does not end in the conserved phenylalanine or tryptophan, so this is likely a read error. The DNA is left out, because the CDR3 cannot be placed on it with certainty; the CDR3 is given as TCRdb lists it. The chain has TRBV5-6 and TRBJ2-7; the D call of TRBD1 is as the table states it, not checked on the DNA. The germline gives CDR1 SGHDT, CDR2 YYEEEE. Ends included, the CDR3 has 15 residues. The CDR3 here is CASSLVSGAAYEQNL.

Concerning this clonotype: Possible read error: a much larger clone is one base away. Here the CDR3 DNA reads TGTGCCATCGCGCGGGAACGTGGGCAGTTCTTC. Translated: CAIARERGQFF. V and J are TRBV10-3 and TRBJ2-1, with D possibly being TRBD2 (6 bases). The V end lost 8 bases, the J end lost 12 bases, and 14 bases lay between the germline ends. The V gene's germline CDR1 is ENHRY and CDR2 SYGVKD. This CDR3 region has 11 residues.

In its sample, this clonotype ranks as medium-sized (0.01 to 0.1%). The chain has TRBV6-5 and TRBJ1-4; D possibly corresponds to TRBD1 (6 bases). Germline V gene lookup returns CDR1 MNHEY and CDR2 SVGAGI. This CDR3 contains 11 residues. V was shortened by 10 bases and J by 8 bases, with 11 bases between the two germline ends. The CDR3 is CATRDTEKLFF. DNA for the CDR3: TGTGCCACCCGGGACACAGAAAAACTGTTTTTT.

V and J are TRBV20-1 and TRBJ2-7, with D unclear. Germline lookup yields CDR1 DFQATT and CDR2 SNEGSKA (reference sequence). The CDR3 has 13 amino acids. Trimming removed 5 bases from V and 3 bases from J, with 14 bases in between. CDR3 region: CSAAEPTSYEQYF. Written as DNA, the CDR3 is TGCAGTGCTGCCGAACCGACAAGCTACGAGCAGTACTTC.

This clonotype is judged medium-sized (0.01 to 0.1%). This sequence joins TRBV9 and TRBJ2-1; D unclear. V lost 0 bases and J lost 2, with 9 bases in between. Germline values: CDR1 SGDLS, CDR2 YYNGEE. The CDR3 contains 15 residues. The DNA of the CDR3 is TGTGCCAGCAGCGTAGCTTTGACGACCTACAATGAGCAGTTCTTC. Residues: CASSVALTTYNEQFF.

The chain is built from TRBV5-1 and TRBJ1-2; 10 bases are shared with TRBD1. V gave up 4 bases and J gave up 8 bases; unmatched junction bases: 5. Looked up from germline, CDR1 is SGHRS and CDR2 is YFSETQ. This CDR3 has 13 amino acids. CDR3 bases: TGCGCCAGCAGCCTCGGACAGGGGGTAGGCTACACCTTC. It specifies CASSLGQGVGYTF.

In regard to this clonotype: A read error may account for a junction end that differs from germline. CDR3 bases: TGCGGCGTGAGCCGGGACAAGGGTGGCTATGGCTACAACTTC. This gives the protein CGVSRDKGGYGYNF. The chain couples TRBV29-1 to TRBJ1-2, with a possible D match to TRBD1 (6 bases). Germline loops: CDR1 SQVTM, CDR2 ANQGSEA. CDR3 length: 14 residues.

The V and J genes are TRBV5-1 and TRBJ2-1; TRBD1 aligns across 8 bases. Trimming removed 4 bases from V and 4 bases from J; junction bases left unmatched: 7. The CDR3 is made up of 15 amino acids. The V gene's germline CDR1 is SGHRS and CDR2 YFSETQ. The CDR3 reads CASSTRTGSYNEQFF. The CDR3 DNA reads TGCGCCAGCAGCACCAGGACAGGGAGTTACAATGAGCAGTTCTTC.

This clonotype was detected many times. The J gene is TRBJ2-5, the V gene TRBV3-1; D may correspond to TRBD1 or TRBD2 (7 bases each). Per germline, CDR1 LGHDT and CDR2 YNNKEL (reference sequence). CDR3 size: 15 residues. The V end was cut by 6 bases, the J end by 3 bases, with 17 bases between. DNA of the CDR3: TGTGCCAGCAGACTCGGACTAGGGGGCAAAGAGACCCAGTACTTC. It translates to CASRLGLGGKETQYF.

V and J are TRBV10-3 and TRBJ1-2, with D perhaps matching TRBD1 (6 bases). The CDR3 consists of 16 residues. Trimming took 1 base from V and 2 from J, leaving 14 bases between them. CDR1 and CDR2 (germline): ENHRY, SYGVKD. The chain's CDR3 is CAISEWTKGGNYGYTF. In nucleotides, the CDR3 is TGTGCCATCAGTGAGTGGACCAAGGGGGGGAACTATGGCTACACCTTC.

This clonotype is classed as medium-sized. The chain is built from TRBV2 and TRBJ1-4, with D uncertain. The CDR3 is 11 residues long. Germline CDR1 SNHLY, CDR2 FYNNEI. V gave up 6 bases and J gave up 5 bases, with 4 bases separating them. CDR3 loop: CASSPNEKLFF. The CDR3 DNA follows: TGTGCCAGCAGCCCGAATGAAAAACTGTTTTTT.

The chain is built from TRBV2 and TRBJ1-3; perhaps TRBD1 as D (5 bases). This CDR3 is built from 15 residues. Germline CDR1 SNHLY, CDR2 FYNNEI. Trimming removed 4 bases at V and 2 bases at J, with 12 bases between. The DNA of the CDR3 is TGTGCCAGCAGTGTCTACCAGGGAACTGGAAACACCATATATTTT. Translating gives CASSVYQGTGNTIYF.

This rearrangement joins TRBV2 to TRBJ1-1; the D is unclear. In germline, CDR1 is SNHLY, CDR2 FYNNEI. V gave up 6 bases and J gave up 2 bases, with 10 bases separating them. The CDR3 spans 13 residues. The CDR3 coding sequence is TGTGCCAGCAGAGCCCAACCTAACACTGAAGCTTTCTTT. This translates into CASRAQPNTEAFF.

The rearrangement uses TRBV15 and TRBJ2-5, with D uncertain. CDR1 and CDR2 from the germline V gene are LNHNV and YYDKDF (reference sequence). This CDR3 contains 16 residues. Trimming shortened V by 0 bases and J by 4 bases, and 15 bases separated the two germline ends. Here the CDR3 reads CATSRDVWAVRETQYF. The CDR3 coding sequence is TGTGCCACCAGCAGAGATGTTTGGGCAGTAAGAGAGACCCAGTACTTC.

The chain joins TRBV7-9 to TRBJ2-1; possibly TRBD1 or TRBD2 for D (5 bases each). The CDR3 extends over 12 amino acids. Trimming pared 4 bases from V and 7 bases from J, leaving 8 bases between. Germline loops: CDR1 SEHNR, CDR2 FQNEAQ (reference sequence). The CDR3 region is CASSSGPNEQFF. CDR3 in DNA: TGTGCCAGCAGCTCGGGGCCTAATGAGCAGTTCTTC.

With regard to this clonotype: At one end, the junction sequence differs from germline, possibly due to a read error. The V call is TRBV20-1, the J call TRBJ1-2, with 11 bases aligning to TRBD1. Germline V CDR1 and CDR2: DFQATT, SNEGSKA (reference sequence). CDR3 size: 14 residues. This chain's CDR3 is CNASTRTGGDGYTF. The CDR3 coding sequence is TGCAATGCTAGTACGCGGACAGGGGGCGATGGCTACACCTTC.

There are many counts of this clonotype. V usage is TRBV6-6 and J usage is TRBJ2-1, with TRBD2 identical over 12 bases. Germline V gene lookup returns CDR1 MNHNY and CDR2 SVGAGI (reference sequence). The trim removed 0 bases at V and 6 bases at J, leaving 15 bases unmatched. This CDR3 has 20 residues. The CDR3 here is CASSYSALASGRAVRNEQFF. The DNA for the CDR3 is TGTGCCAGCAGTTACTCGGCGTTGGCTAGCGGGAGGGCCGTCCGCAATGAGCAGTTCTTC.

This clonotype is medium-sized (0.01 to 0.1%). V is TRBV9 and J is TRBJ2-7; 7 nucleotides line up with TRBD1. V lost 3 bases and J lost 1; bases outside the gene matches: 7. The length of the CDR3 is 15 residues. CDR1 and CDR2 (germline): SGDLS, YYNGEE. Here the CDR3 DNA reads TGTGCCAGCAGCGAAGGGACAGACTTTTCCTACGAGCAGTACTTC. It is translated as CASSEGTDFSYEQYF.

The chain is built from TRBV7-9 and TRBJ2-4; no firm D call. Per the germline V gene, CDR1 is SEHNR and CDR2 is FQNEAQ (reference sequence). The CDR3 totals 12 residues. Deletions cut 3 bases from V and 4 bases from J, with 4 bases between. CDR3 amino acids: CASSFGKNIQYF. The DNA for the CDR3 is TGTGCCAGCAGCTTCGGGAAAAACATTCAGTACTTC.

This sequence joins TRBV5-5 and TRBJ2-2, with a weak D call TRBD1 (5 bases). Per the germline V gene, CDR1 is SGHKS and CDR2 is YYEKEE (reference sequence). Deletions cut 1 base from V and 6 bases from J, with 13 bases between. CDR3 length: 15 amino acids. CDR3 sequence: CASSLHPGSAGELFF. Written as DNA, the CDR3 is TGTGCCAGCAGCTTGCACCCAGGGTCGGCCGGGGAGCTGTTTTTT. The full variable domain, rest sourced from reference TRBV5-5 and TRBJ2-2, is DAGVTQSPTHLIKTRGQQVTLRCSPISGHKSVSWYQQVLGQGPQFIFQYYEKEERGRGNFPDRFSARQFPNYSSELNVNALLLGDSALYLCASSLHPGSAGELFFGEGSRLTVL.

Only a few counts were recorded for this clonotype. The gene calls are TRBV10-3 and TRBJ2-3; maybe TRBD2 (6 bases). CDR1 is ENHRY, CDR2 SYGVKD, per germline. The CDR3 sequence is 15 residues long. CDR3 amino acids: CVTRVGRGDTDTQYF. CDR3 coding DNA: TGTGTCACGAGGGTCGGGCGGGGAGACACAGATACGCAGTATTTT.

The rearrangement uses TRBV5-1 and TRBJ1-1; unclear D gene. The length of the CDR3 is 14 residues. V shed 4 bases and J shed 1 base, with 11 bases lying between them. Germline loops: CDR1 SGHRS, CDR2 YFSETQ. This CDR3 reads CASSLTTPNTEAFF. In DNA, the CDR3 is TGCGCCAGCAGCCTGACTACACCGAACACTGAAGCTTTCTTT.

This chain uses TRBV20-1 with TRBJ2-1; 7 bases fit TRBD1. CDR1 is DFQATT, CDR2 SNEGSKA, per germline (reference sequence). The ends lost 6 bases at V and 7 bases at J; junction bases unmatched: 6. The CDR3 totals 12 residues. CDR3: CSATQGRNEQFF. Written as DNA, the CDR3 is TGCAGTGCAACACAGGGGCGAAATGAGCAGTTCTTC.

Note on this clonotype: One base away lies a much larger clone, so this may be a sequencing read error. V and J are TRBV2 and TRBJ2-1; D remains unclear. The CDR3 extends over 11 amino acids. CDR1 and CDR2 from the germline V gene are SNHLY and FYNNEI. With 7 bases removed from V and 12 bases from J, the gap between germline ends came to 13 bases. The DNA for the CDR3 is TGTGCCAGCATTCGTGATAGTGGGCAGTTCTTC. Protein product: CASIRDSGQFF.

The chain links TRBV19 to TRBJ2-7, with D possibly TRBD1 on 7 matching bases. The length of the CDR3 is 14 residues. CDR1 LNHDA and CDR2 SQIVND come from the germline V gene (reference sequence). The V end was cut by 6 bases, the J end by 0 bases, with 12 bases between. The CDR3 reads CASSAGGSSYEQYF. As DNA, the CDR3 is TGTGCCAGTAGCGCAGGGGGGAGCTCCTACGAGCAGTACTTC.

In this sample, this clonotype turned up a few times. The chain joins TRBV7-3 to TRBJ2-1, with TRBD2 matching over 7 bases. This CDR3 comprises 15 residues. V was clipped by 5 bases and J by 6 bases; unmatched bases: 10. The germline V gene encodes CDR1 SGHTA and CDR2 FQGTGA. The CDR3 is CASSPGTTTRNEQFF. The CDR3 bases are TGTGCCAGCAGCCCCGGGACTACGACCCGCAATGAGCAGTTCTTC.

In its sample, this clonotype was seen once. The chain joins TRBV19 to TRBJ2-1, with 13 bases aligning to TRBD2. After removal of 6 bases from V and 6 bases from J, the junction contained 2 bases not matched to a gene. CDR1 and CDR2 (germline): LNHDA, SQIVND (reference sequence). This CDR3 has 14 amino acids. The CDR3 bases are TGTGCCAGTAGACTAGCGGGAGGGCCCAATGAGCAGTTCTTC. Amino acids: CASRLAGGPNEQFF.

This clonotype appeared a single time. The chain combines TRBV20-1 with TRBJ1-4; the D gene is possibly TRBD1 (5 bases). CDR1 and CDR2 (germline): DFQATT, SNEGSKA (reference sequence). The V and J ends lost 6 bases and 8 bases respectively, with 16 bases between them. This CDR3 has 13 residues. CDR3 nucleotide sequence: TGCAGTGCCACCCCAGGGTTTCAGGAAAAACTGTTTTTT. Amino acids: CSATPGFQEKLFF.

This clonotype was counted a few times. CDR3 residues: CASSPNPISEQFF. The CDR3 nucleotides are TGTGCCAGCAGCCCCAACCCTATAAGTGAGCAGTTCTTC. The chain combines TRBV11-3 with TRBJ2-1; the D is unclear. Germline CDR1 SGHNT, CDR2 YENEEA. V shed 5 bases and J shed 9 bases, with 14 bases lying between them. This CDR3 spans 13 amino acids.

This clonotype was observed a handful of times. The V call is TRBV5-6, the J call TRBJ1-3, with unresolved D. Trimming removed 3 bases at V and 9 bases at J, with 10 bases between. Germline loops: CDR1 SGHDT, CDR2 YYEEEE. The CDR3 extends over 12 amino acids. The CDR3 DNA reads as TGTGCCAGCAGCTACTCCGGCGGCACCATATATTTT. As protein: CASSYSGGTIYF.

Ten or more counts support this clonotype. The CDR3 protein is CSAWGTSGRNEQFF. DNA of the CDR3: TGCAGCGCATGGGGGACTAGCGGGAGGAATGAGCAGTTCTTC. The rearrangement links TRBV29-1 to TRBJ2-1; 15 nucleotides match TRBD2. The CDR3 extends over 14 amino acids. Germline V gene sequence: CDR1 SQVTM, CDR2 ANQGSEA. Trimming took 7 bases from V and 7 from J; bases not matched to a gene: 5.